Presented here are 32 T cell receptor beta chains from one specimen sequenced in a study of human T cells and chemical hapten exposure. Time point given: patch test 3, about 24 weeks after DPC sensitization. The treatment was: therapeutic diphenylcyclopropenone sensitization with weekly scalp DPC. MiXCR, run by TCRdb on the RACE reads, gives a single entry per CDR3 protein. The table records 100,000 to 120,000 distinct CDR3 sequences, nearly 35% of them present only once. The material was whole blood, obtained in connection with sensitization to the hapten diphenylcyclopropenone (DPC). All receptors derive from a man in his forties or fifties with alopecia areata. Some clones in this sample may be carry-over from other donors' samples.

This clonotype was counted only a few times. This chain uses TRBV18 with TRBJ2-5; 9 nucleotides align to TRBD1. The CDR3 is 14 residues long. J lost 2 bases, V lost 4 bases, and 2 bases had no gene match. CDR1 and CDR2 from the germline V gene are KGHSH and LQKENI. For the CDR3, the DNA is TGTGCCAGCTCACGGGGACAGGGACAAGAGACCCAGTACTTC. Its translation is CASSRGQGQETQYF. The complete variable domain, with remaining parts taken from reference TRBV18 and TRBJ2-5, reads NAGVMQNPRHLVRRRGQEARLRCSPMKGHSHVYWYRQLPEEGLKFMVYLQKENIIDESGMPKERFSAEFPKEGPSILRIQQVVRGDSAAYFCASSRGQGQETQYFGPGTRLLVL.

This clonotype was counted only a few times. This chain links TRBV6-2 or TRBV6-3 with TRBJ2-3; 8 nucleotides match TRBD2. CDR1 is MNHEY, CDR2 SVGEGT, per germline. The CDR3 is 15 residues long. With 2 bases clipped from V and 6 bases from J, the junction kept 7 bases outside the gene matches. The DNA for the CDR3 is TGTGCCAGCAGTTACCGAGCGGGAGCTGGGGATACGCAGTATTTT. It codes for CASSYRAGAGDTQYF.

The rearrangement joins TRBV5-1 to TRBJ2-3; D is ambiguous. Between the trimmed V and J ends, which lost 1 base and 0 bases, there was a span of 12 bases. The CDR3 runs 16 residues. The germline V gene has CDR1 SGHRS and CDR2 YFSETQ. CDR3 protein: CASSLSPVGSTDTQYF. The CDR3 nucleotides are TGCGCCAGCAGCTTGTCTCCTGTTGGTAGCACAGATACGCAGTATTTT.

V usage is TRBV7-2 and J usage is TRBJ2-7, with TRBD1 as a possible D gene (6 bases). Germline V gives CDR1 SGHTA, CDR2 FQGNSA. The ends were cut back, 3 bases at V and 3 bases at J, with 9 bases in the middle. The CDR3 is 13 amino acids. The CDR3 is CASSFTGHYEQYV. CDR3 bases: TGTGCCAGCAGCTTTACGGGACACTACGAGCAGTACGTC.

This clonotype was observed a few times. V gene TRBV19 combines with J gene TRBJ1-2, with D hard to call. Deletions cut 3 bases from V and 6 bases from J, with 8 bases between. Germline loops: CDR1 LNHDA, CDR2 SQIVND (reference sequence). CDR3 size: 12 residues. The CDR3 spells CASSMILNGYTF. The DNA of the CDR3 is TGTGCCAGTAGTATGATTTTGAATGGCTACACCTTC.

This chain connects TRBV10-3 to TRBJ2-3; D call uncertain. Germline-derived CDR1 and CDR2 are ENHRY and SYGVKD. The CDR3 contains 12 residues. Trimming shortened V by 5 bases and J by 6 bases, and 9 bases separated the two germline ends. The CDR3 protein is CAISHESDTQYF. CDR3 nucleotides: TGTGCCATCAGTCATGAGTCGGATACGCAGTATTTT.

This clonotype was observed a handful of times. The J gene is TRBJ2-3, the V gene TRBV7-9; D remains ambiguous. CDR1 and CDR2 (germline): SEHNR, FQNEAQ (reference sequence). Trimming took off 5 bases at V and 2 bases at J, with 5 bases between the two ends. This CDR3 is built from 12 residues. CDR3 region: CASSIDTDTQYF. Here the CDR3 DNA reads TGTGCCAGCAGCATAGACACAGATACGCAGTATTTT.

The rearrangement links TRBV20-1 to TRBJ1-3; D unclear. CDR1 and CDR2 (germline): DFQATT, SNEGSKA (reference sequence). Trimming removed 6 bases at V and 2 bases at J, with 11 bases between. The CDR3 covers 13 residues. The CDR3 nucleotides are TGCAGTGCGTTGAGGGATACTGGAAACACCATATATTTT. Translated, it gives CSALRDTGNTIYF.

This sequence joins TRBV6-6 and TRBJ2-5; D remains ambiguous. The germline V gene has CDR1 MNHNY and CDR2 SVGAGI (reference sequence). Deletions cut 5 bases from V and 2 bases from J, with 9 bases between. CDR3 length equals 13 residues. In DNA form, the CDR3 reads TGTGCCAGCAGTCCAAATTTACAAGAGACCCAGTACTTC. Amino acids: CASSPNLQETQYF.

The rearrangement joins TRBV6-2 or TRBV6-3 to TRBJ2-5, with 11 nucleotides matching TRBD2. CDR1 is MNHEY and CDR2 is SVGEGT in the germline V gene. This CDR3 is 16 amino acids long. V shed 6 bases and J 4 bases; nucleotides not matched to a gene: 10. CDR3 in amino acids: CASRVGLAGGRETQYF. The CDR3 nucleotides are TGTGCCAGCAGGGTAGGACTAGCGGGCGGTCGAGAGACCCAGTACTTC.

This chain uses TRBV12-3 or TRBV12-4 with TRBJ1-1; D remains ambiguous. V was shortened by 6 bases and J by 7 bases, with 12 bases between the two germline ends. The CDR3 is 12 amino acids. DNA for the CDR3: TGTGCCAGCAGGGGGTGGTCAAATGAAGCTTTCTTT. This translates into CASRGWSNEAFF.

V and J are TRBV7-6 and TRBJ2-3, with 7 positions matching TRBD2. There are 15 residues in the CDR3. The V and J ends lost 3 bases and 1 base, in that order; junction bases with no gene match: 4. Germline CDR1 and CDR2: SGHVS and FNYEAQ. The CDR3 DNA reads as TGTGCCAGCAGCTTGGGAGGGGCCCGCACAGATACGCAGTATTTT. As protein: CASSLGGARTDTQYF.

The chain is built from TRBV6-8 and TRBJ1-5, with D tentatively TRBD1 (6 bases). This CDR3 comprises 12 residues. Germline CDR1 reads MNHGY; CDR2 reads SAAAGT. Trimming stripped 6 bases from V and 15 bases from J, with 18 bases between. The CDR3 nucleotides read TGTGCCAGCAGCAAGGGGGGTCTAGGAAGGCATTTT. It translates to CASSKGGLGRHF.

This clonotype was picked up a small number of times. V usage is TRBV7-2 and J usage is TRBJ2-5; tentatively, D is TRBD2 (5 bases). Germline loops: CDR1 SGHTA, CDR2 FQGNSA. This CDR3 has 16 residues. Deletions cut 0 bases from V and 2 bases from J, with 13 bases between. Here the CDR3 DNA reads TGTGCCAGCAGCTTAGCTAACTCTCCGGGGCAAGAGACCCAGTACTTC. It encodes CASSLANSPGQETQYF.

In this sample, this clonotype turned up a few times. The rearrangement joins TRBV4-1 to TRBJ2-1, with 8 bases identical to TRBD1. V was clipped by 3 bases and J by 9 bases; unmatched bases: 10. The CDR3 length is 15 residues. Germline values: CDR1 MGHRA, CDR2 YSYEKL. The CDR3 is CASSQDRDSWSEQFF. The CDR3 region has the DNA TGCGCCAGCAGCCAGGACAGGGACTCTTGGTCTGAGCAGTTCTTC.

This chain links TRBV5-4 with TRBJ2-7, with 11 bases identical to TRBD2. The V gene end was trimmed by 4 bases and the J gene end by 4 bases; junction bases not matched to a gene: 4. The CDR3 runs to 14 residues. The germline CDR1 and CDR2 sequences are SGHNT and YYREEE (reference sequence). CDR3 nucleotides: TGTGCCAGCAGCAGAGGACTAGCGGGTTACGAGCAGTACTTC. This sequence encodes CASSRGLAGYEQYF.

CDR3 coding DNA: TGTGCCTGGAGTGCCGGACTTTCCTACGAGCAGTACGTC. It is translated as CAWSAGLSYEQYV. The chain couples TRBV30 to TRBJ2-7, with D tentatively TRBD2 (5 bases). The germline V gene has CDR1 GTSNPN and CDR2 SVGIG (reference sequence). The CDR3 covers 13 residues. Between the trimmed V and J ends, which lost 1 base and 1 base, there was a span of 8 bases.

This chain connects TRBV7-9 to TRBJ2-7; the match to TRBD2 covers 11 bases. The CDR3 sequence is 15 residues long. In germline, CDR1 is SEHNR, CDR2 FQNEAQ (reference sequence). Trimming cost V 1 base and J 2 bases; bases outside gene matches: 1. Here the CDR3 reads CASSLGLAGTYEQYF. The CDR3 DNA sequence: TGTGCCAGCAGCTTAGGACTAGCGGGAACCTACGAGCAGTACTTC. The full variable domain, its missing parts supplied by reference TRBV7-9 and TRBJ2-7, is DTGVSQNPRHKITKRGQNVTFRCDPISEHNRLYWYRQTLGQGPEFLTYFQNEAQLEKSRLLSDRFSAERPKGSFSTLEIQRTEQGDSAMYLCASSLGLAGTYEQYFGPGTRLTVT.

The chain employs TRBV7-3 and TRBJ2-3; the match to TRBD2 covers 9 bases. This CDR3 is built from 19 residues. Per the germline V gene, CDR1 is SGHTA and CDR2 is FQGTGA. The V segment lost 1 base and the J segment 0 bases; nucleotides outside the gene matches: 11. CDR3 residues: CASSLRGGRAYSSTDTQYF. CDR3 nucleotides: TGTGCCAGCAGCTTAAGAGGCGGGAGGGCCTATTCTAGCACAGATACGCAGTATTTT.

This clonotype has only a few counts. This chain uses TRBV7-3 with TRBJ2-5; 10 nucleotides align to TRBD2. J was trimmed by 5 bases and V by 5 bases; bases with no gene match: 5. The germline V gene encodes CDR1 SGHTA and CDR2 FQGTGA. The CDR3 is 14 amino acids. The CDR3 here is CASSPTAGGETQYF. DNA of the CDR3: TGTGCCAGCAGCCCTACAGCGGGAGGGGAGACCCAGTACTTC.

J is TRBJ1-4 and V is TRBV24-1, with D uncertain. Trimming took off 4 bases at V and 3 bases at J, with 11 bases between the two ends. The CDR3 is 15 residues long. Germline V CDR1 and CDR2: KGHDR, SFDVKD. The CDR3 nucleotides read TGTGCCACCAGTGAAAATGGGCAGTCTAATGAAAAACTGTTTTTT. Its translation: CATSENGQSNEKLFF.

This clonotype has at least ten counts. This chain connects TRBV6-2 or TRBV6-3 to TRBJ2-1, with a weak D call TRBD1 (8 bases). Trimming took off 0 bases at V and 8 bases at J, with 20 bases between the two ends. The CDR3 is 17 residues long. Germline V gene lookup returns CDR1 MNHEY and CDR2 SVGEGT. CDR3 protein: CASSYSIGQGGLDEQFF. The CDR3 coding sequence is TGTGCCAGCAGTTACTCGATCGGACAGGGAGGGTTAGATGAGCAGTTCTTC.

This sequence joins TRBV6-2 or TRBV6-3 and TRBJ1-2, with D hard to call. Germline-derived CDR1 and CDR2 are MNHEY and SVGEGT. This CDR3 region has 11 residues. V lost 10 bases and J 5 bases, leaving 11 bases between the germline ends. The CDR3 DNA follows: TGTGCCACTAATGAAGGGTATGGCTACACCTTC. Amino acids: CATNEGYGYTF.

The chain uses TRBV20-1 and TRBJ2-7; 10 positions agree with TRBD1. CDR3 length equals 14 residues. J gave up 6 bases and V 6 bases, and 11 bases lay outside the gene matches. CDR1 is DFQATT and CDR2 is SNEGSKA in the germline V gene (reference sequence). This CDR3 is CSAKSGTGVSEQYF. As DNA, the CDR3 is TGCAGTGCGAAGTCCGGGACAGGGGTAAGCGAGCAGTACTTC.

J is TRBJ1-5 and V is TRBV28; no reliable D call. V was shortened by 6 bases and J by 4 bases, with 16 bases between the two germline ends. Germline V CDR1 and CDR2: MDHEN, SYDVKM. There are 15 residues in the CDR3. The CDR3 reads CASRQPDGGNQPQHF. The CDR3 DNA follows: TGTGCCAGCAGACAACCGGACGGAGGTAATCAGCCCCAGCATTTT.

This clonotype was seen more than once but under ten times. CDR3 sequence: CASSRGGTGTPNTGELFF. Here the CDR3 DNA reads TGTGCCAGCAGCCGCGGCGGGACCGGGACACCCAACACCGGGGAGCTGTTTTTT. This chain connects TRBV6-5 to TRBJ2-2, with D perhaps matching TRBD1 or TRBD2 (6 bases each). The CDR3 loop spans 18 amino acids. Trimming cost V 6 bases and J 2 bases, with 22 bases left between them. CDR1 MNHEY and CDR2 SVGAGI come from the germline V gene.

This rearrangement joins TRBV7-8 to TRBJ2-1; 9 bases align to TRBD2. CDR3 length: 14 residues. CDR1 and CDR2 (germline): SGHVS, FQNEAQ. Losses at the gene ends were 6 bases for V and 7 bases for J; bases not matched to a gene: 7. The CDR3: CASSRSGSGNEQFF. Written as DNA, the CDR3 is TGTGCCAGCAGTCGTAGCGGGAGTGGTAATGAGCAGTTCTTC. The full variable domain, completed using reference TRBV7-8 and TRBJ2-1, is GAGVSQSPRYKVAKRGQDVALRCDPISGHVSLFWYQQALGQGPEFLTYFQNEAQLDKSGLPSDRFFAERPEGSVSTLKIQRTQQEDSAVYLCASSRSGSGNEQFFGPGTRLTVL.

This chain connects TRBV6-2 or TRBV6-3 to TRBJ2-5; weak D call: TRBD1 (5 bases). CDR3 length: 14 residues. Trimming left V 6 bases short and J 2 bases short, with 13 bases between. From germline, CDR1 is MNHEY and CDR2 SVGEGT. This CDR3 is CASSRTLTQETQYF. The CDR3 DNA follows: TGTGCCAGCAGCCGGACACTAACACAAGAGACCCAGTACTTC.

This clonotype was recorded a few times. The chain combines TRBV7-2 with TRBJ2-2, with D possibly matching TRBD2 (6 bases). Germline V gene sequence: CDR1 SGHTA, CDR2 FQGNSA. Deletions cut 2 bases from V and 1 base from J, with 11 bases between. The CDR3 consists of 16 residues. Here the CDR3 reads CASSLRLGGNTGELFF. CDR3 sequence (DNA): TGTGCCAGCAGCTTAAGGCTGGGAGGGAACACCGGGGAGCTGTTTTTT.

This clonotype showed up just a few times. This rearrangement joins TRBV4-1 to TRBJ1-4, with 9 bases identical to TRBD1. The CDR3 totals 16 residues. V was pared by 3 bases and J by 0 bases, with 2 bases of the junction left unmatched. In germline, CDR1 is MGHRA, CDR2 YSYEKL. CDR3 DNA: TGCGCCAGCAGCCAGGGACAGGGTCCAACTAATGAAAAACTGTTTTTT. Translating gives CASSQGQGPTNEKLFF.

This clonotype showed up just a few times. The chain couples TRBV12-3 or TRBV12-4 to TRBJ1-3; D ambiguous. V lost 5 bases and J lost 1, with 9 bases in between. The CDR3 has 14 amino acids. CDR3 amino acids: CASSELGSGNTIYF. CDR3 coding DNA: TGTGCCAGCAGTGAATTGGGGTCTGGAAACACCATATATTTT.

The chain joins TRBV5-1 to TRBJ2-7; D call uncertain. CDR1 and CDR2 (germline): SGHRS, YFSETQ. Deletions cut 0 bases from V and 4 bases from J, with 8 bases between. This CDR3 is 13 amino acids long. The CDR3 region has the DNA TGCGCCAGCAGCTTGGGGGGTAGGTACGAGCAGTACTTC. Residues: CASSLGGRYEQYF.